These 14 T cell receptor beta chains were all obtained from the same sample, sequenced in a study of shared clonotypes between healthy human individuals. Here immunoSEQ multiplex PCR was the method, and the copy in TCRdb shows in-frame clones only, minus some. This table holds about 710,000 clones, more than 70% found once. Source material: memory CD4+ T cells sorted from blood. Noted subset: CD45RA-negative fraction. The source is a young woman in good health.

The gene calls are TRBV11-2 and TRBJ2-7; the D call may be TRBD1 or TRBD2 (5 bases each). V was cut by 5 bases and J by 13 bases, with 18 bases left in between. Germline CDR1 and CDR2: SGHAT and FQNNGV. The CDR3 is 12 amino acids. The CDR3 here is CASSKGTGTDYF. The CDR3, as DNA: TGTGCCAGCAGCAAGGGAACCGGGACGGATTACTTC.

A few counts support this clone. V and J are TRBV27 and TRBJ1-3; TRBD1 might be the D (5 bases). Per the germline V gene, CDR1 is MNHEY and CDR2 is SMNVEV (reference sequence). V was shortened by 2 bases and J by 3 bases, with 8 bases between the two germline ends. The CDR3 spans 14 residues. The CDR3 nucleotides are TGTGCCAGCAGTTTAAGGGGTAATGGAAACACCATATATTTT. Amino acids: CASSLRGNGNTIYF.

The V call is TRBV7-9, the J call TRBJ2-1; 9 bases map to TRBD2. Germline trimming cut 5 bases from V and 6 bases from J; bases unmatched to any gene: 14. The CDR3 is made up of 17 amino acids. Germline V gives CDR1 SEHNR, CDR2 FQNEAQ (reference sequence). CDR3 loop: CASSPIRVAGVANEQFF. The DNA for the CDR3 is TGTGCCAGCAGCCCGATCCGTGTAGCGGGAGTGGCCAATGAGCAGTTCTTC.

V and J are TRBV27 and TRBJ2-7; D ambiguous. Germline V gene sequence: CDR1 MNHEY, CDR2 SMNVEV (reference sequence). The V gene lost 0 bases and the J gene lost 1 base, with 7 bases spanning the gap. The CDR3 consists of 14 residues. CDR3 amino acids: CASSLSGGSYEQYF. CDR3 DNA: TGTGCCAGCAGTTTATCGGGCGGTTCCTACGAGCAGTACTTC.

This clone was detected ten times or more. The same CDR3 can be traced to other DNA sequences in this sample. This chain links TRBV18 with TRBJ1-2, with 8 bases that match TRBD1. V lost 3 bases and J lost 2; bases outside the gene matches: 2. This CDR3 region has 14 residues. Germline CDR1 is KGHSH and CDR2 is LQKENI. CDR3 DNA: TGTGCCAGCTCACCGCAGGGGGCAAACTATGGCTACACCTTC. Translation: CASSPQGANYGYTF.

The chain carries TRBV28 and TRBJ2-7; either TRBD1 or TRBD2 may fit D (6 bases each). Trimming took 0 bases from V and 1 from J, leaving 10 bases between them. Germline assignment: CDR1 MDHEN and CDR2 SYDVKM. CDR3 length: 15 amino acids. The CDR3 DNA sequence: TGTGCCAGCAGTTTATGGGGGGGCTGGTCCTACGAGCAGTACTTC. This encodes CASSLWGGWSYEQYF.

The gene calls are TRBV5-1 and TRBJ2-7; D may correspond to TRBD1 or TRBD2 (5 bases each). The CDR3 length is 16 residues. The V end was cut by 3 bases, the J end by 2 bases, with 18 bases between. The germline CDR1 and CDR2 sequences are SGHRS and YFSETQ. This CDR3 is CASSWGIGTETYEQYF. CDR3 nucleotide sequence: TGCGCCAGCAGCTGGGGTATCGGGACGGAGACCTACGAGCAGTACTTC. Full variable domain (outside the CDR3, taken from reference TRBV5-1 and TRBJ2-7): KAGVTQTPRYLIKTRGQQVTLSCSPISGHRSVSWYQQTPGQGLQFLFEYFSETQRNKGNFPGRFSGRQFSNSRSEMNVSTLELGDSALYLCASSWGIGTETYEQYFGPGTRLTVT.

This clone was counted only a few times. This sequence joins TRBV9 and TRBJ1-1; 8 bases match TRBD1. The CDR3 covers 15 residues. Trimming at V came to 0 bases and at J to 4 bases, leaving 5 bases not matched to a gene. Germline V CDR1 and CDR2: SGDLS, YYNGEE. Here the CDR3 reads CASSVAPTGGTEAFF. In DNA form, the CDR3 reads TGTGCCAGCAGCGTAGCTCCCACAGGGGGCACTGAAGCTTTCTTT. The full variable domain, its missing parts supplied by reference TRBV9 and TRBJ1-1, is DSGVTQTPKHLITATGQRVTLRCSPRSGDLSVYWYQQSLDQGLQFLIQYYNGEERAKGNILERFSAQQFPDLHSELNLSSLELGDSALYFCASSVAPTGGTEAFFGQGTRLTVV.

This clone was detected a few times. The V and J genes are TRBV28 and TRBJ1-2; D unresolved. Trimming pared 3 bases from V and 5 bases from J, leaving 16 bases between. From germline, CDR1 is MDHEN and CDR2 SYDVKM. CDR3 length: 15 residues. Here the CDR3 reads CASSFQYPGNYGYTF. The CDR3 DNA is TGTGCCAGCAGTTTTCAATACCCAGGAAATTATGGCTACACCTTC.

The chain uses TRBV6-4 and TRBJ2-1, with 10 bases aligning to TRBD2. With 3 bases clipped from V and 5 bases from J, the junction kept 4 bases outside the gene matches. The CDR3 covers 15 residues. Germline loops: CDR1 MRHNA, CDR2 SNTAGT. The CDR3 DNA reads TGTGCCAGCAGTGAACTAGCGGGATCTCACAATGAGCAGTTCTTC. Its protein product is CASSELAGSHNEQFF.

V and J are TRBV18 and TRBJ2-2, with 9 bases that match TRBD2. CDR1 KGHSH and CDR2 LQKENI come from the germline V gene. This CDR3 has 16 residues. V was clipped by 6 bases and J by 0 bases; unmatched bases: 5. The CDR3 region is CASSPRLAANTGELFF. In nucleotides, the CDR3 is TGTGCCAGCTCTCCCCGACTAGCGGCGAACACCGGGGAGCTGTTTTTT.

The V gene is TRBV5-1, the J gene TRBJ2-2; D remains unclear. The germline V gene encodes CDR1 SGHRS and CDR2 YFSETQ. The CDR3 sequence is 13 residues long. V lost 4 bases to trimming and J lost 3 bases, with 7 bases between them. The CDR3 spells CASSKKDTGELFF. In nucleotides, the CDR3 is TGCGCCAGCAGCAAAAAGGACACCGGGGAGCTGTTTTTT.

The genes are TRBV27 and TRBJ1-2, with no clear D. Per germline, CDR1 MNHEY and CDR2 SMNVEV (reference sequence). The CDR3 is 9 residues long. V was pared by 6 bases and J by 6 bases, with 2 bases between. CDR3 coding DNA: TGTGCCAGCAGAAATGGCTACACCTTC. This sequence encodes CASRNGYTF.

The sample holds a few counts of this clone. The rearrangement joins TRBV5-1 to TRBJ2-3, with D perhaps assigned TRBD1 or TRBD2 (6 bases each). The ends were cut back, 4 bases at V and 0 bases at J, with 21 bases in the middle. The germline gives CDR1 SGHRS, CDR2 YFSETQ. This CDR3 has 18 residues. This CDR3 reads CASSLDGGHTASTDTQYF. The CDR3 DNA reads as TGCGCCAGCAGCCTCGATGGGGGGCATACAGCTAGCACAGATACGCAGTATTTT.